This TCR beta chain was observed in a study of blood T cell repertoires in COVID-19. Trimming shortened V by 3 bases and J by 5 bases, and 10 bases separated the two germline ends. The CDR3 covers 14 residues. The germline V gene has CDR1 KGHDR and CDR2 SFDVKD. The repertoire was sequenced with immunoSEQ multiplex PCR; TCRdb's copy has only in-frame clones and lacks some. The table shows hundreds of thousands of clones, with approximately 80% occurring only once. Only a few counts were recorded for this clone. Material for sequencing was PBMCs or T cells enriched from blood (not recorded which). The rearrangement uses TRBV24-1 and TRBJ2-1; weak D call: TRBD2 (6 bases). This clonotype was obtained from a middle-aged man who had been exposed to COVID-19. The CDR3 nucleotides are TGTGCCACCAGTGATAGTGCGGGGAACAATGAGCAGTTCTTC. It translates to CATSDSAGNNEQFF.